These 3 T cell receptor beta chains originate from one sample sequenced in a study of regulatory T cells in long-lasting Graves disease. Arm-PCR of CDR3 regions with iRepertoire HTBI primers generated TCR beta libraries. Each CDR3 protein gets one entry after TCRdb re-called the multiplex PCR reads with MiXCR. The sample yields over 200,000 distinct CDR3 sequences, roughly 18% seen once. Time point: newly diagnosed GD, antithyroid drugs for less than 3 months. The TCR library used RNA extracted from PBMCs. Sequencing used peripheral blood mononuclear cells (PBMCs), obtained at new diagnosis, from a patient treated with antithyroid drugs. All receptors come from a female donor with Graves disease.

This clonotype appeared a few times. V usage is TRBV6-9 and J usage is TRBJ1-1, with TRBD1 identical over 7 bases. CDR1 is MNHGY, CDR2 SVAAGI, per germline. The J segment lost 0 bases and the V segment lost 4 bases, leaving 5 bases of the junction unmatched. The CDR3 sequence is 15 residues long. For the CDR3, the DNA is TGTGCCAGCAGTTCCCGGACAGGCGTGAACACTGAAGCTTTCTTT. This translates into CASSSRTGVNTEAFF.

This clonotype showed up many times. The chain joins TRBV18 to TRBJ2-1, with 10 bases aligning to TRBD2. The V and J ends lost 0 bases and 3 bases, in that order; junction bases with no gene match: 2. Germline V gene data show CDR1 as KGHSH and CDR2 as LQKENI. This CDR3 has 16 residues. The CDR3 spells CASSPPGTSDYNEQFF. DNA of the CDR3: TGTGCCAGCTCACCACCAGGGACTAGCGACTACAATGAGCAGTTCTTC.

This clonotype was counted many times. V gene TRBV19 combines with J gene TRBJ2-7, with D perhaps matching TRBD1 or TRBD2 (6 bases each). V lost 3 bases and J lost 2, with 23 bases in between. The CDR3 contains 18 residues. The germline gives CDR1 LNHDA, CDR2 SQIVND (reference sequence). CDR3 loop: CASSISILGRRGTYEQYF. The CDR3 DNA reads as TGTGCCAGTAGTATCAGTATTTTAGGCCGGAGGGGGACCTACGAGCAGTACTTC.